A selection of T cell receptor beta chains follows, all from one sample in a study of PD-L1 blockade in urothelial cancer. The method was immunoSEQ multiplex PCR; TCRdb's version includes in-frame clones alone and lacks a portion of them. The sample has more than 85,000 clones; 87% are singletons. Material: PBMCs, obtained around atezolizumab (anti-PD-L1) treatment. The receptors were sampled from a man between 60 and 75 years old with urothelial cancer. The CDR3 runs from the conserved cysteine through the conserved F or W. Each record gives: J gene, D gene, V gene, clone size, CDR3 protein, CDR3 DNA. D genes are given only for firm matches. Clone size, where shown, is once, few, many, or a class for clones that have expanded.

TRBJ1-5	-	TRBV6-4	few	CASSRETNQPQHF	TGTGCCAGCAGCCGGGAGACTAATCAGCCCCAGCATTTT
TRBJ1-4	-	TRBV10-3	-	CAISESGPVIEKLFF	TGTGCCATCAGTGAGTCGGGCCCGGTGATCGAAAAACTGTTTTTT
TRBJ2-3	-	TRBV4-3	-	CASSQGQASTDTQYF	TGCGCCAGCAGCCAAGGGCAGGCTAGCACAGATACGCAGTATTTT
TRBJ2-1	TRBD2	TRBV6-1	once	CASSEARAGAYNEQFF	TGTGCCAGCAGTGAAGCGCGAGCGGGAGCCTACAATGAGCAGTTCTTC
TRBJ1-5	TRBD1	TRBV6-4	-	CASSGAGQGRNQPQHF	TGTGCCAGCAGTGGGGCTGGACAGGGACGGAATCAGCCCCAGCATTTT
TRBJ1-4	-	TRBV5-8	-	CASSLKVAGINEKLFF	TGTGCCAGCAGCTTGAAGGTGGCAGGAATTAATGAAAAACTGTTTTTT
TRBJ2-7	-	TRBV9	-	CASSVSGSFTYEQYF	TGTGCCAGCAGCGTATCAGGGTCCTTCACCTACGAGCAGTACTTC
TRBJ1-4	-	TRBV7-9	-	CASSAWGPSGEKLFF	TGTGCCAGCAGCGCATGGGGCCCTAGTGGTGAAAAACTGTTTTTT
TRBJ2-1	-	TRBV6-1	-	CASSAPGLVDNEQFF	TGTGCCAGCAGTGCACCCGGACTGGTAGACAATGAGCAGTTCTTC
TRBJ1-2	-	TRBV7-9	-	CASSLARASGGYGYTF	TGTGCCAGCAGCTTAGCGAGGGCCAGTGGCGGCTATGGCTACACCTTC
TRBJ2-3	-	TRBV4-2	once	CASSQDLYQGTQYF	TGTGCCAGCAGCCAAGATCTTTACCAGGGTACGCAGTATTTT
TRBJ1-1	-	TRBV6-6	-	CASWAWKNTEAFF	TGTGCCAGCTGGGCCTGGAAGAACACTGAAGCTTTCTTT
TRBJ2-7	TRBD1	TRBV6-6	-	CASTFDRDYEQYF	TGTGCCAGCACCTTCGACAGGGACTACGAGCAGTACTTC
TRBJ2-7	TRBD2	TRBV4-2	-	CASSQESGGPTGEQYF	TGTGCCAGCAGCCAAGAGAGCGGGGGGCCCACCGGCGAGCAGTACTTC
TRBJ2-7	-	TRBV5-1	-	CASSLRQGAAYEQYF	TGCGCCAGCAGCTTGCGGCAGGGTGCCGCCTACGAGCAGTACTTC
TRBJ2-7	-	TRBV25-1	-	CASSPGGAGGSSYEQYF	TGTGCCAGCAGTCCAGGGGGCGCCGGGGGGAGCTCCTACGAGCAGTACTTC
TRBJ1-5	-	TRBV15	once	CATSTQGGQPQHF	TGTGCCACCAGCACCCAGGGAGGACAGCCCCAGCATTTT
TRBJ2-4	-	TRBV7-8	-	CASSLQGAKNIQYF	TGTGCCAGCAGCCTTCAGGGGGCCAAAAACATTCAGTACTTC
TRBJ1-3	-	TRBV7-2	once	CASSLALGMNTIYF	TGTGCCAGCAGCTTAGCGCTTGGCATGAACACCATATATTTT
TRBJ1-1	TRBD1	TRBV7-6	few	CASSAQTGGTEAFF	TGTGCCAGCAGCGCTCAGACAGGGGGGACTGAAGCTTTCTTT
TRBJ2-3	TRBD2	TRBV4-3	-	CASSPYHLAGLAGSTDTQYF	TGCGCCAGCAGCCCGTATCACCTAGCCGGACTAGCGGGGAGCACAGATACGCAGTATTTT
TRBJ2-7	-	TRBV11-2	-	CASSFGAGLYEQYF	TGTGCCAGCAGCTTTGGAGCTGGACTCTACGAGCAGTACTTC
TRBJ1-6	-	TRBV9	-	CASSAGLSNSPLHF	TGTGCCAGCAGCGCGGGACTGTCAAATTCACCCCTCCACTTT
TRBJ2-7	TRBD1	TRBV6-6	-	CASSQGAEQYF	TGTGCCAGCAGCCAGGGGGCCGAGCAGTACTTC
TRBJ1-1	-	TRBV29-1	once	CSVPAGRGTEAFF	TGCAGCGTCCCCGCTGGCAGGGGAACTGAAGCTTTCTTT
TRBJ2-3	TRBD1	TRBV27	-	CASSLKGTGGTDTQYF	TGTGCCAGCAGTTTAAAGGGGACAGGGGGCACAGATACGCAGTATTTT
TRBJ1-2	-	TRBV11-3	-	CASSYRVGGYTF	TGTGCCAGCAGCTACAGGGTGGGCGGCTACACCTTC
TRBJ2-2	-	TRBV19	-	CASSIGGRSTGELFF	TGTGCCAGTAGTATCGGGGGGCGCAGCACCGGGGAGCTGTTTTTT
TRBJ1-3	-	TRBV5-1	-	CASSLQDSGNTIYF	TGCGCCAGCAGCTTGCAGGACTCTGGAAACACCATATATTTT
TRBJ1-2	-	TRBV28	-	CASSLGGGRGYTF	TGTGCCAGCAGCCTGGGCGGGGGACGTGGCTACACCTTC
TRBJ2-7	TRBD1	TRBV7-9	-	CASSRLGQGNYEQYF	TGTGCCAGCAGCCGATTAGGACAGGGGAACTACGAGCAGTACTTC
TRBJ2-2	-	TRBV5-1	-	CASSIFGGAGELFF	TGCGCCAGCAGCATTTTCGGGGGTGCCGGGGAGCTGTTTTTT
TRBJ2-2	TRBD2	TRBV2	-	CASRAAGVTGELFF	TGTGCCAGCAGGGCAGCGGGAGTGACTGGGGAGCTGTTTTTT
TRBJ1-2	-	TRBV6-6	-	CASRNQGDGYTF	TGTGCCAGCAGGAACCAGGGCGATGGCTACACCTTC
TRBJ1-1	TRBD1	TRBV19	-	CASSTGQGSLTEAFF	TGTGCCAGTAGTACGGGACAGGGAAGTCTGACTGAAGCTTTCTTT
TRBJ1-4	-	TRBV9	-	CASSVGPGDPLATNEKLFF	TGTGCCAGCAGCGTAGGTCCAGGGGACCCCCTTGCAACTAATGAAAAACTGTTTTTT
TRBJ1-4	TRBD1	TRBV7-9	-	CASGNRGLLEKLFF	TGTGCCAGCGGCAACAGGGGGTTGTTAGAAAAACTGTTTTTT
TRBJ1-1	TRBD1	TRBV7-3	-	CASSLSYRGTEAFF	TGTGCCAGCAGCCTCAGTTACAGGGGAACTGAAGCTTTCTTT
TRBJ2-5	TRBD2	TRBV9	-	CASSVRAGVQETQYF	TGTGCCAGCAGCGTAAGGGCGGGGGTGCAAGAGACCCAGTACTTC